Listed below are T cell receptor beta chains from one sample, sequenced in a study of blood T cell repertoires in COVID-19. Some clones are missing from TCRdb's copy, which holds only in-frame ones; the method was immunoSEQ multiplex PCR. The sample records roughly 57,000 clones, 85% to 95% being singletons. The sequencing sample was made of peripheral blood. All receptors come from a human donor in a cohort sampled during active COVID-19. CDR3s include the opening cysteine and the closing phenylalanine or tryptophan. D genes are given only for firm matches. Size is omitted from some rows. Given values are once, few, many or a class for expanded clones.

v_gene: TRBV18; abundance: .; d_gene: TRBD2; j_gene: TRBJ2-7; CDR3aa: CASSPLAGEYEQYF; CDR3nt: TGTGCCAGCTCACCGCTAGCGGGAGAATACGAGCAGTACTTC
v_gene: TRBV29-1; abundance: .; d_gene: .; j_gene: TRBJ1-5; CDR3aa: CSAMRGIGQPQHF; CDR3nt: TGCAGCGCCATGCGGGGGATCGGGCAGCCCCAGCATTTT
v_gene: TRBV19; abundance: .; d_gene: TRBD1; j_gene: TRBJ1-2; CDR3aa: CATLEKQGRGNGYTF; CDR3nt: TGTGCCACCCTCGAAAAACAGGGGCGAGGGAACGGCTACACCTTC
v_gene: TRBV6-5; abundance: once; d_gene: .; j_gene: TRBJ2-7; CDR3aa: CASNPDRLYEQYF; CDR3nt: TGTGCCAGCAACCCTGACAGACTCTACGAGCAGTACTTC
v_gene: TRBV3-1/TRBV3-2; abundance: .; d_gene: .; j_gene: TRBJ2-7; CDR3aa: CASSQAPSYVPYEQYF; CDR3nt: TGTGCCAGCAGCCAGGCCCCCTCTTATGTCCCCTACGAGCAGTACTTC
v_gene: TRBV6-2/TRBV6-3; abundance: .; d_gene: TRBD1; j_gene: TRBJ1-2; CDR3aa: CASSAEGADYGYTF; CDR3nt: TGTGCCAGCAGCGCCGAGGGGGCAGACTATGGCTACACCTTC
v_gene: TRBV11-3; abundance: .; d_gene: TRBD1; j_gene: TRBJ2-5; CDR3aa: CASSSTGGETQYF; CDR3nt: TGTGCCAGCAGCTCGACAGGGGGAGAGACCCAGTACTTC
v_gene: TRBV7-2; abundance: .; d_gene: TRBD1; j_gene: TRBJ1-2; CDR3aa: CASSRDSVGYTF; CDR3nt: TGTGCCAGCAGTCGGGACAGTGTTGGCTACACCTTC
v_gene: TRBV10-1; abundance: few; d_gene: .; j_gene: TRBJ2-2; CDR3aa: CASSLRTGELFF; CDR3nt: TGCGCCAGCAGTCTCAGGACCGGGGAGCTGTTTTTT
v_gene: TRBV5-5; abundance: .; d_gene: TRBD1; j_gene: TRBJ2-1; CDR3aa: CASSLFPGQEYNEQFF; CDR3nt: TGTGCCAGCAGCTTGTTTCCTGGACAGGAGTACAATGAGCAGTTCTTC
v_gene: TRBV11-1; abundance: .; d_gene: TRBD1; j_gene: TRBJ2-1; CDR3aa: CASRTGTGQYNEQFF; CDR3nt: TGTGCCAGCAGAACCGGGACAGGGCAGTACAATGAGCAGTTCTTC
v_gene: TRBV3-1/TRBV3-2; abundance: .; d_gene: .; j_gene: TRBJ2-2; CDR3aa: CASSGSAGELFF; CDR3nt: TGTGCCAGCAGCGGAAGCGCCGGGGAGCTGTTTTTT
v_gene: TRBV24-1; abundance: .; d_gene: .; j_gene: TRBJ1-1; CDR3aa: CATSPGTSEAFF; CDR3nt: TGTGCCACCAGTCCCGGGACATCTGAAGCTTTCTTT
v_gene: TRBV7-6; abundance: .; d_gene: TRBD1; j_gene: TRBJ1-5; CDR3aa: CASSLSGTGVRGDQPQHF; CDR3nt: TGTGCCAGCAGCCTCTCTGGGACAGGGGTCCGAGGGGATCAGCCCCAGCATTTT
v_gene: TRBV24-1; abundance: .; d_gene: TRBD1; j_gene: TRBJ1-1; CDR3aa: CATSDPTGGVTEAFF; CDR3nt: TGTGCCACCAGTGACCCTACAGGGGGCGTGACTGAAGCTTTCTTT
v_gene: TRBV7-8; abundance: .; d_gene: .; j_gene: TRBJ2-1; CDR3aa: CASNLLAGQNDNEQFF; CDR3nt: TGTGCCAGCAACCTCCTGGCGGGACAGAATGACAATGAGCAGTTCTTC
v_gene: TRBV9; abundance: .; d_gene: .; j_gene: TRBJ1-3; CDR3aa: CASSAEDRNSGNTIYF; CDR3nt: TGTGCCAGCAGCGCTGAGGACAGAAACTCTGGAAACACCATATATTTT
v_gene: TRBV7-9; abundance: .; d_gene: TRBD1; j_gene: TRBJ2-7; CDR3aa: CASSQEDRGGYEQYF; CDR3nt: TGTGCCAGCAGCCAAGAGGACAGGGGTGGCTACGAGCAGTACTTC
v_gene: TRBV24-1; abundance: .; d_gene: TRBD1; j_gene: TRBJ1-2; CDR3aa: CATKGGRGPGGYGYTF; CDR3nt: TGTGCCACCAAAGGGGGCAGGGGGCCTGGCGGCTATGGCTACACCTTC
v_gene: TRBV29-1; abundance: .; d_gene: .; j_gene: TRBJ2-2; CDR3aa: CSVSAFTGTNTGELFF; CDR3nt: TGCAGCGTTTCGGCTTTTACAGGGACGAACACCGGGGAGCTGTTTTTT
v_gene: TRBV9; abundance: .; d_gene: .; j_gene: TRBJ2-1; CDR3aa: CASSVGQVVNEQFF; CDR3nt: TGTGCCAGCAGCGTAGGACAGGTTGTGAATGAGCAGTTCTTC
v_gene: TRBV7-3; abundance: .; d_gene: .; j_gene: TRBJ1-1; CDR3aa: CASSLQGNTEAFF; CDR3nt: TGTGCCAGCAGCTTACAGGGAAACACTGAAGCTTTCTTT
v_gene: TRBV19; abundance: .; d_gene: .; j_gene: TRBJ2-1; CDR3aa: CASSIDGRQFF; CDR3nt: TGTGCCAGTAGTATAGATGGCAGGCAGTTCTTC
v_gene: TRBV27; abundance: .; d_gene: TRBD2; j_gene: TRBJ2-3; CDR3aa: CASSLSGTSGRDTQYF; CDR3nt: TGTGCCAGCAGTTTATCCGGGACTAGCGGGAGAGATACGCAGTATTTT
v_gene: TRBV9; abundance: .; d_gene: .; j_gene: TRBJ1-6; CDR3aa: CASSVASTSGGSPLHF; CDR3nt: TGTGCCAGCAGCGTAGCCTCCACTTCAGGTGGCTCACCCCTCCACTTT
v_gene: TRBV28; abundance: .; d_gene: TRBD2; j_gene: TRBJ2-3; CDR3aa: CASSLGLAKDTQYF; CDR3nt: TGTGCCAGCAGTTTGGGACTAGCTAAAGATACGCAGTATTTT
v_gene: TRBV5-1; abundance: .; d_gene: .; j_gene: TRBJ1-1; CDR3aa: CASSQVGASNTEAFF; CDR3nt: TGCGCCAGCAGCCAGGTTGGGGCTTCGAACACTGAAGCTTTCTTT
v_gene: TRBV3-1/TRBV3-2; abundance: few; d_gene: TRBD1; j_gene: TRBJ2-2; CDR3aa: CASSQGRRTGSTGELFF; CDR3nt: TGTGCCAGCAGTCAAGGAAGACGGACAGGATCCACCGGGGAGCTGTTTTTT
v_gene: TRBV30; abundance: .; d_gene: .; j_gene: TRBJ2-3; CDR3aa: CAWSVSGADTQYF; CDR3nt: TGTGCCTGGAGTGTGTCCGGAGCAGATACGCAGTATTTT
v_gene: TRBV19; abundance: .; d_gene: .; j_gene: TRBJ1-5; CDR3aa: CASSDDGANQPQHF; CDR3nt: TGTGCCAGTAGTGACGATGGGGCCAATCAGCCCCAGCATTTT
v_gene: TRBV24-1; abundance: .; d_gene: .; j_gene: TRBJ2-5; CDR3aa: CATSDLRETQYF; CDR3nt: TGTGCCACCAGTGATTTGCGGGAGACCCAGTACTTC
v_gene: TRBV6-6; abundance: .; d_gene: .; j_gene: TRBJ2-7; CDR3aa: CASNNNYEQYF; CDR3nt: TGTGCCAGCAATAACAATTATGAGCAGTACTTC
v_gene: TRBV5-8; abundance: .; d_gene: TRBD1; j_gene: TRBJ1-6; CDR3aa: CASSLGTGSYSPLHF; CDR3nt: TGTGCCAGCAGCTTGGGGACAGGGTCGTATTCACCCCTCCACTTT
v_gene: TRBV28; abundance: .; d_gene: .; j_gene: TRBJ2-1; CDR3aa: CASSLFHLMLADEQFF; CDR3nt: TGTGCCAGCAGTTTATTTCATTTAATGCTAGCCGATGAGCAGTTCTTC
v_gene: TRBV13; abundance: .; d_gene: TRBD1; j_gene: TRBJ2-1; CDR3aa: CASSLGQSHNEQFF; CDR3nt: TGTGCCAGCAGCTTGGGACAGTCCCACAATGAGCAGTTCTTC
v_gene: TRBV25-1; abundance: .; d_gene: TRBD1; j_gene: TRBJ2-7; CDR3aa: CASSESGQETYEQYF; CDR3nt: TGTGCCAGCAGTGAAAGCGGACAGGAGACCTACGAGCAGTACTTC
v_gene: TRBV27; abundance: .; d_gene: .; j_gene: TRBJ2-5; CDR3aa: CASRESQETQYF; CDR3nt: TGTGCCAGCAGGGAGTCCCAAGAGACCCAGTACTTC
v_gene: TRBV6-5; abundance: .; d_gene: .; j_gene: TRBJ1-5; CDR3aa: CASSSISGQPQHF; CDR3nt: TGTGCCAGCAGTTCGATTTCGGGTCAGCCCCAGCATTTT
v_gene: TRBV6-6; abundance: .; d_gene: .; j_gene: TRBJ1-2; CDR3aa: CATLDRHYGYTF; CDR3nt: TGTGCCACCCTAGACAGGCACTATGGCTACACCTTC
v_gene: TRBV18; abundance: .; d_gene: TRBD2; j_gene: TRBJ2-5; CDR3aa: CASSPLLLAGGETQYF; CDR3nt: TGTGCCAGCTCACCTCTCCTTCTAGCGGGAGGAGAGACCCAGTACTTC
v_gene: TRBV19; abundance: .; d_gene: .; j_gene: TRBJ1-5; CDR3aa: CASSTGGAGQPQHF; CDR3nt: TGTGCCAGTAGTACGGGGGGCGCGGGACAGCCCCAGCATTTT
v_gene: TRBV7-2; abundance: .; d_gene: .; j_gene: TRBJ2-7; CDR3aa: CASSSLPSGTFYEQYF; CDR3nt: TGTGCCAGCAGCTCACTCCCATCGGGGACTTTCTACGAGCAGTACTTC
v_gene: TRBV21-1; abundance: .; d_gene: .; j_gene: TRBJ1-2; CDR3aa: CASSKFAVVRYRSNYGYTF; CDR3nt: TGTGCCAGCAGCAAATTCGCCGTGGTGAGGTACCGATCTAACTATGGCTACACCTTC
v_gene: TRBV6-5; abundance: .; d_gene: .; j_gene: TRBJ1-3; CDR3aa: CASSYSGHRNTIYF; CDR3nt: TGTGCCAGCAGTTACTCGGGACACCGAAACACCATATATTTT
v_gene: TRBV10-1; abundance: few; d_gene: .; j_gene: TRBJ1-6; CDR3aa: CASSTGTNRNSPLHF; CDR3nt: TGCGCCAGCAGCACCGGGACAAACAGGAATTCACCCCTCCACTTT
v_gene: TRBV10-3; abundance: .; d_gene: .; j_gene: TRBJ2-5; CDR3aa: CAISDMGEVGRETQYF; CDR3nt: TGTGCCATCAGTGATATGGGGGAGGTAGGCCGAGAGACCCAGTACTTC
v_gene: TRBV14; abundance: .; d_gene: TRBD1; j_gene: TRBJ1-1; CDR3aa: CASSHGDRTGSGTEAFF; CDR3nt: TGTGCCAGCAGCCACGGGGATCGGACAGGGTCGGGCACTGAAGCTTTCTTT
v_gene: TRBV12-5; abundance: .; d_gene: .; j_gene: TRBJ2-5; CDR3aa: CASEQSTNRKTQETQYF; CDR3nt: TGTGCTAGTGAACAAAGCACTAACCGAAAAACCCAAGAGACCCAGTACTTC
v_gene: TRBV5-6; abundance: .; d_gene: TRBD1; j_gene: TRBJ2-1; CDR3aa: CASRTGPSSYNEQFF; CDR3nt: TGTGCCAGCCGGACAGGGCCGAGCTCCTACAATGAGCAGTTCTTC
v_gene: TRBV10-1; abundance: once; d_gene: TRBD2; j_gene: TRBJ2-2; CDR3aa: CASSRTYSGGNTGELFF; CDR3nt: TGCGCCAGCAGCCGAACCTATAGCGGGGGGAACACCGGGGAGCTGTTTTTT
v_gene: TRBV6-5; abundance: .; d_gene: .; j_gene: TRBJ1-5; CDR3aa: CASSPEPYQPQHF; CDR3nt: TGTGCCAGCAGTCCAGAACCGTATCAGCCCCAGCATTTT
v_gene: TRBV9; abundance: .; d_gene: .; j_gene: TRBJ2-5; CDR3aa: CASSAIGETQYF; CDR3nt: TGTGCCAGCAGCGCTATCGGGGAGACCCAGTACTTC
v_gene: TRBV28; abundance: few; d_gene: .; j_gene: TRBJ2-7; CDR3aa: CASSLAAVKEQYF; CDR3nt: TGTGCCAGCAGCCTCGCGGCAGTGAAGGAGCAGTACTTC
v_gene: TRBV18; abundance: .; d_gene: .; j_gene: TRBJ1-1; CDR3aa: CASSPEDLNTEAFF; CDR3nt: TGTGCCAGCTCACCAGAGGATTTGAACACTGAAGCTTTCTTT
v_gene: TRBV9; abundance: .; d_gene: .; j_gene: TRBJ2-3; CDR3aa: CASSVVSGGGTDTQYF; CDR3nt: TGTGCCAGCAGCGTAGTATCAGGTGGGGGGACAGATACGCAGTATTTT
v_gene: TRBV30; abundance: .; d_gene: .; j_gene: TRBJ1-1; CDR3aa: CAWMSFMNTEAFF; CDR3nt: TGTGCCTGGATGTCCTTTATGAACACTGAAGCTTTCTTT
v_gene: TRBV5-1; abundance: once; d_gene: TRBD1; j_gene: TRBJ1-1; CDR3aa: CASSAGGYTEAFF; CDR3nt: TGCGCCAGCAGCGCAGGGGGCTACACTGAAGCTTTCTTT
v_gene: TRBV7-6; abundance: .; d_gene: TRBD2; j_gene: TRBJ2-1; CDR3aa: CASSLIPASGDQNEQFF; CDR3nt: TGTGCCAGCAGCTTAATCCCGGCTAGCGGGGATCAGAATGAGCAGTTCTTC
v_gene: TRBV6-5; abundance: few; d_gene: .; j_gene: TRBJ2-1; CDR3aa: CASSYSRGLDNEQFF; CDR3nt: TGTGCCAGCAGTTACTCAAGGGGCTTGGACAATGAGCAGTTCTTC